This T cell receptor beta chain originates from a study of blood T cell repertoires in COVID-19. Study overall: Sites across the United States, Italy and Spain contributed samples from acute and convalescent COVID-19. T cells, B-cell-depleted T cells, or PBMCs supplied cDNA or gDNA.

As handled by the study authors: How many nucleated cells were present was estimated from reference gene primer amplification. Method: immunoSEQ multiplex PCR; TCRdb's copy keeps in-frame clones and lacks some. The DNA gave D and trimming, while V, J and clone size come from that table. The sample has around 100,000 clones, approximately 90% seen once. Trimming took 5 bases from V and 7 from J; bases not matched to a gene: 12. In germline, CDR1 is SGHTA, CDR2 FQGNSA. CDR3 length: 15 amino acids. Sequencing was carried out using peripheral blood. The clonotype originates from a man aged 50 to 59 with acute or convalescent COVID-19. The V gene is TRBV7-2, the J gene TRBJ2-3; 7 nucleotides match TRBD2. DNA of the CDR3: TGTGCCAGCAGCCCCAGGACTAGTCTAGTCTATACGCAGTATTTT. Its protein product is CASSPRTSLVYTQYF.